The 7 T cell receptor beta chains below come from one sample, sequenced in a study of blood T cells in healthy people across ages (dated by TCRdb to about 2015). Library generation was performed with 5' RACE. The instrument given in TCRdb is Illumina HiSeq 2500. A second roughly 6 to 11 cycle PCR used a sample-barcoded 5' primer and a J-beta primer mix. The public reads were reprocessed in TCRdb via fastp at Q25 and MiXCR, keeping in-frame beta chains. Every CDR3 protein is listed once, alongside the most common genes and DNA of its rows. The table for this sample lists about 600,000 distinct CDR3 sequences; more than 45% of them were counted only once. The leading ten clones occupy roughly 25% of the sample. Specimen: blood. These receptors came from an elderly man in good health.

The chain carries TRBV20-1 and TRBJ2-4; TRBD2 aligns across 7 bases. V lost 5 bases, J lost 1 base, and 5 bases stayed unmatched. Germline CDR1 and CDR2: DFQATT and SNEGSKA (reference sequence). The CDR3 has 14 residues. In DNA, the CDR3 is TGCAGTGCTGGCATGGGGGGGGCCAAAAACATTCAGTACTTC. As protein: CSAGMGGAKNIQYF.

This clonotype was counted only a few times. V gene TRBV6-5 combines with J gene TRBJ2-7; tentative D call: TRBD1 (5 bases). CDR3 size: 15 residues. The germline gives CDR1 MNHEY, CDR2 SVGAGI. Trimming pared 0 bases from V and 6 bases from J, leaving 15 bases between. The CDR3 sequence: CASSYSGVVFGEQYF. As DNA, the CDR3 is TGTGCCAGCAGTTACTCAGGGGTCGTGTTTGGCGAGCAGTACTTC.

The chain uses TRBV29-1 and TRBJ1-1; TRBD1 aligns across 7 bases. The CDR3 extends over 15 amino acids. J was trimmed by 1 base and V by 3 bases; bases with no gene match: 8. In germline, CDR1 is SQVTM, CDR2 ANQGSEA. The CDR3 DNA reads TGCAGCGTTGAGGGGACAGCGGGATCGAACACTGAAGCTTTCTTT. Its protein product is CSVEGTAGSNTEAFF. Drawing the rest from reference TRBV29-1 and TRBJ1-1, the complete variable domain is SAVISQKPSRDICQRGTSLTIQCQVDSQVTMMFWYRQQPGQSLTLIATANQGSEATYESGFVIDKFPISRPNLTFSTLTVSNMSPEDSSIYLCSVEGTAGSNTEAFFGQGTRLTVV.

This clonotype is a singleton in its sample. The chain links TRBV20-1 to TRBJ1-6; TRBD1 matches 9 bases. V was clipped by 3 bases and J by 5 bases; unmatched bases: 2. This CDR3 is 14 amino acids long. Looked up from germline, CDR1 is DFQATT and CDR2 is SNEGSKA (reference sequence). In DNA form, the CDR3 reads TGCAGTGCTAGTAGGGACAGGGATAATTCACCCCTCCACTTT. Its translation is CSASRDRDNSPLHF.

This chain connects TRBV30 to TRBJ1-1, with no clear D. CDR1 is GTSNPN, CDR2 SVGIG, per germline (reference sequence). The CDR3 has 11 amino acids. V lost 3 bases and J lost 6, with 8 bases in between. This chain's CDR3 is CAWRRVAEAFF. DNA for the CDR3: TGTGCCTGGAGGAGGGTAGCTGAAGCTTTCTTT. Based on the CDR3 plus reference TRBV30 and TRBJ1-1, the full variable domain is SQTIHQWPATLVQPVGSPLSLECTVEGTSNPNLYWYRQAAGRGLQLLFYSVGIGQISSEVPQNLSASRPQDRQFILSSKKLLLSDSGFYLCAWRRVAEAFFGQGTRLTVV.

The V gene is TRBV2, the J gene TRBJ1-5; possibly TRBD1 for D (5 bases). The V end was cut by 8 bases, the J end by 7 bases, with 15 bases between. Germline V gene data show CDR1 as SNHLY and CDR2 as FYNNEI. The CDR3 sequence is 13 residues long. CDR3 sequence reads: CASRKGAQQPQHF. CDR3 nucleotide sequence: TGTGCCAGCCGCAAAGGGGCTCAGCAGCCCCAGCATTTT.

This chain links TRBV10-3 with TRBJ2-3; 11 bases line up with TRBD2. The CDR3 has 14 amino acids. The V and J ends lost 6 bases and 5 bases, in that order; junction bases with no gene match: 4. Germline V lookup: CDR1 ENHRY, CDR2 SYGVKD. CDR3 in DNA: TGTGCCATCAGGTCAGGACTAGCGGGAGATACGCAGTATTTT. It codes for CAIRSGLAGDTQYF.